This TCR beta chain originates from a study of cytomegalovirus exposure and HLA in healthy donors. This clone was seen just once. PCR employed 60 Vbeta and 13 Jbeta primers. The protocol was immunoSEQ multiplex PCR, while the TCRdb copy is restricted to in-frame clones and leaves out a portion. The sample holds 150,000 to 170,000 clones, about 80% seen once. The CDR3 covers 16 residues. The junction had 13 bases not matched to a gene; V was cut back by 7 bases and J by 4 bases. Germline lookup yields CDR1 LNHDA and CDR2 SQIVND (reference sequence). The chain employs TRBV19 and TRBJ2-1; the match to TRBD2 covers 7 bases. This receptor was obtained from a woman between 40 and 50 years old in good health and CMV-seronegative. Source material: PBMCs. CDR3 sequence: CASKSGGGTIYNEQFF. The CDR3, as DNA: TGTGCCAGTAAATCTGGCGGGGGAACAATTTACAATGAGCAGTTCTTC. Full variable domain (remainder filled in from reference TRBV19 and TRBJ2-1): DGGITQSPKYLFRKEGQNVTLSCEQNLNHDAMYWYRQDPGQGLRLIYYSQIVNDFQKGDIAEGYSVSREKKESFPLTVTSAQKNPTAFYLCASKSGGGTIYNEQFFGPGTRLTVL.